The 32 T cell receptor beta chains given below trace back to one sample, sequenced in a study of T cell repertoires in cytomegalovirus infection. Using its own MiXCR run on the reads, TCRdb lists one record per CDR3 protein. The sample has hundreds of thousands of distinct CDR3 sequences; about 24% are singletons. Sequencing was carried out using CD8+ T cells from PBMCs. Source of these receptors: a human donor in good health (CMV status not recorded). Some clones in this sample may be carry-over from other donors' samples.

This clonotype came up many times. The rearrangement links TRBV28 to TRBJ1-5, with D hard to call. CDR1 is MDHEN and CDR2 is SYDVKM in the germline V gene. The CDR3 consists of 14 residues. V lost 3 bases, J lost 5 bases, and 11 bases lay in between. CDR3 protein: CASSFTGDDQPQHF. The CDR3 region has the DNA TGTGCCAGCAGTTTTACGGGTGACGATCAGCCCCAGCATTTT.

The rearrangement joins TRBV15 to TRBJ2-1; 10 nucleotides agree with TRBD2. The CDR3 covers 18 residues. Germline values: CDR1 LNHNV, CDR2 YYDKDF (reference sequence). With 7 bases clipped from V and 1 base from J, the junction kept 13 bases outside the gene matches. The CDR3 protein is CATNSLLAGAISYNEQFF. CDR3 nucleotide sequence: TGTGCCACCAACAGCCTCCTAGCGGGGGCCATATCCTACAATGAGCAGTTCTTC.

The genes are TRBV9 and TRBJ2-1; D perhaps matches TRBD1 (5 bases). Looked up from germline, CDR1 is SGDLS and CDR2 is YYNGEE. The CDR3 sequence is 12 residues long. The V and J ends lost 0 bases and 8 bases respectively, with 6 bases between them. CDR3 coding DNA: TGTGCCAGCAGCGTAGGGGGCCATGAGCAGTTCTTC. Amino acids: CASSVGGHEQFF. The entire variable domain, with the rest obtained from reference TRBV9 and TRBJ2-1, is as follows: DSGVTQTPKHLITATGQRVTLRCSPRSGDLSVYWYQQSLDQGLQFLIQYYNGEERAKGNILERFSAQQFPDLHSELNLSSLELGDSALYFCASSVGGHEQFFGPGTRLTVL.

This CDR3 is CASSPRLAGGPGETQYF. The CDR3 DNA follows: TGTGCCAGCAGCCCCCGGCTAGCGGGGGGGCCAGGGGAGACCCAGTACTTC. The rearrangement links TRBV11-2 to TRBJ2-5; 12 nucleotides line up with TRBD2. This CDR3 is built from 17 residues. Trimming took 5 bases from V and 5 from J; bases not matched to a gene: 12. Per germline, CDR1 SGHAT and CDR2 FQNNGV.

This sequence joins TRBV28 and TRBJ1-1, with D uncertain. Germline V gene data show CDR1 as MDHEN and CDR2 as SYDVKM. CDR3 length: 13 amino acids. Trimming removed 6 bases from V and 1 base from J, with 9 bases in between. CDR3 nucleotide sequence: TGTGCCAGCAGGGACCCGGGGAACACTGAAGCTTTCTTT. Translation gives CASRDPGNTEAFF.

This clonotype was found many times. The rearrangement uses TRBV7-8 and TRBJ2-2, with 8 bases fitting TRBD1. This CDR3 has 16 amino acids. V shed 5 bases and J 2 bases; nucleotides not matched to a gene: 7. The germline V gene encodes CDR1 SGHVS and CDR2 FQNEAQ. The CDR3 region has the DNA TGTGCCAGCAGCCCCGGACAGGGCCCAAACACCGGGGAGCTGTTTTTT. Translated, it gives CASSPGQGPNTGELFF.

This clonotype was detected ten times or more. V usage is TRBV7-6 and J usage is TRBJ2-3; 9 bases match TRBD1. The germline gives CDR1 SGHVS, CDR2 FNYEAQ. The CDR3 contains 14 residues. Trimming at V came to 3 bases and at J to 3 bases, leaving 1 base not matched to a gene. CDR3 in amino acids: CASSFGTGTDTQYF. CDR3 coding DNA: TGTGCCAGCAGCTTCGGGACAGGGACAGATACGCAGTATTTT.

The chain combines TRBV6-2 or TRBV6-3 with TRBJ2-2; a possible D gene is TRBD2 (6 bases). Looked up from germline, CDR1 is MNHEY and CDR2 is SVGEGT. V lost 8 bases to trimming and J lost 1 base, with 14 bases between them. The CDR3 totals 15 residues. The CDR3 DNA sequence: TGTGCCAGCGTAAAAGGACTAAGGAACACCGGGGAGCTGTTTTTT. The encoded protein is CASVKGLRNTGELFF.

The chain links TRBV5-5 to TRBJ1-1, with TRBD1 as a possible D gene (6 bases). The CDR3 consists of 13 residues. CDR1 and CDR2 from the germline V gene are SGHKS and YYEKEE (reference sequence). V was cut by 5 bases and J by 5 bases, with 13 bases left in between. In nucleotides, the CDR3 is TGTGCCAGCAGTCCAGGGGAAAAAACTGAAGCTTTCTTT. It specifies CASSPGEKTEAFF.

This clonotype was seen more than once but under ten times. This chain links TRBV6-2 or TRBV6-3 with TRBJ1-1; D is uncertain. The germline V and J ends were trimmed by 0 bases and 2 bases, with 10 bases remaining between them. This CDR3 is built from 15 residues. Germline lookup yields CDR1 MNHEY and CDR2 SVGEGT. CDR3 coding DNA: TGTGCCAGCAGTTACTCGTCGGGATTAAACACTGAAGCTTTCTTT. It translates to CASSYSSGLNTEAFF.

The table lists this clonotype with many counts. The V call is TRBV12-3 or TRBV12-4, the J call TRBJ2-7; D gene uncertain. The germline V and J ends were trimmed by 3 bases and 6 bases, with 9 bases remaining between them. The CDR3 runs 12 residues. In DNA, the CDR3 is TGTGCCAGCAGTTTGGTCCCGGGCGAGCAGTACTTC. It is translated as CASSLVPGEQYF.

The J gene is TRBJ1-2, the V gene TRBV12-3 or TRBV12-4, with D uncertain. Between the trimmed V and J ends, which lost 1 base and 1 base, there was a span of 10 bases. The CDR3 consists of 15 residues. Written as DNA, the CDR3 is TGTGCCAGCAGTTTAGGGATCAGGATTAACTATGGCTACACCTTC. Its protein is CASSLGIRINYGYTF.

This clonotype was picked up many times. This chain uses TRBV7-8 with TRBJ2-5; 10 bases are a match to TRBD2. CDR3 length: 16 residues. Germline V gene lookup returns CDR1 SGHVS and CDR2 FQNEAQ. Losses at the gene ends were 5 bases for V and 7 bases for J; bases not matched to a gene: 13. The CDR3 nucleotides read TGTGCCAGCAGCCCCGGCGGCCTAGCGGGGGAGGTGACCCAGTACTTC. Translation: CASSPGGLAGEVTQYF.

At least ten counts were recorded for this clonotype. V is TRBV4-2 and J is TRBJ2-3, with D possibly TRBD2 on 6 matching bases. V lost 1 base and J 3 bases, leaving 8 bases between the germline ends. CDR1 is LGHNA, CDR2 YNFKEQ, per germline. The CDR3 runs 14 residues. The CDR3 nucleotides are TGTGCCAGCAGCCAAGGGAGGGGTACAGATACGCAGTATTTT. Translation gives CASSQGRGTDTQYF.

To note about this clonotype: A much larger clone lies a single base off, so this may be a read error. The rearrangement uses TRBV6-6 and TRBJ2-5, with D possibly being TRBD1 or TRBD2 (5 bases each). Germline V CDR1 and CDR2: MNHNY, SVGAGI (reference sequence). CDR3 length: 13 amino acids. V was clipped by 4 bases and J by 4 bases, with 10 bases between them. The CDR3 here is CASSFEGIETQYF. DNA of the CDR3: TGTGCCAGCAGTTTCGAGGGGATAGAGACCCAGTACTTC.

This clonotype has ten or more counts. This chain connects TRBV7-2 to TRBJ2-4; TRBD2 might be the D (6 bases). V was cut by 6 bases and J by 4 bases, with 16 bases left in between. CDR3 length: 15 residues. CDR1 and CDR2 from the germline V gene are SGHTA and FQGNSA. Here the CDR3 reads CASSLTGGGKNIQYF. The CDR3, as DNA: TGTGCCAGCAGTCTTACCGGGGGTGGGAAAAACATTCAGTACTTC.

This clonotype has ten or more counts. The J gene is TRBJ1-1, the V gene TRBV7-8; TRBD1 might be the D (5 bases). The germline gives CDR1 SGHVS, CDR2 FQNEAQ. CDR3 length equals 14 residues. V lost 2 bases and J lost 8, with 15 bases in between. The CDR3 here is CASSLIDSPGEAFF. The CDR3 nucleotides are TGTGCCAGCAGCTTAATCGACAGCCCTGGGGAAGCTTTCTTT.

Only a few counts were recorded for this clonotype. The chain combines TRBV4-2 with TRBJ1-1; possible D gene TRBD1, 6 bases. CDR1 is LGHNA and CDR2 is YNFKEQ in the germline V gene. CDR3 size: 13 residues. Trimming shortened V by 1 base and J by 7 bases, and 10 bases separated the two germline ends. In DNA, the CDR3 is TGTGCCAGCAGCCAAGGGGGGGCGTTTGAAGCTTTCTTT. Its translation is CASSQGGAFEAFF.

This clonotype was seen only a few times. The chain combines TRBV6-5 with TRBJ2-1; 9 positions match TRBD2. Germline CDR1 is MNHEY and CDR2 is SVGAGI. The CDR3 sequence is 16 residues long. V shed 0 bases, J shed 3 bases, and the junction held 3 bases outside the gene matches. Here the CDR3 DNA reads TGTGCCAGCAGTTACTCGAGCGGGGGGTTCTACAATGAGCAGTTCTTC. As protein: CASSYSSGGFYNEQFF.

This clonotype has more than one count but fewer than ten. The rearrangement joins TRBV29-1 to TRBJ2-3; D remains unclear. Germline CDR1 is SQVTM and CDR2 is ANQGSEA. V was shortened by 7 bases and J by 5 bases, with 7 bases between the two germline ends. The CDR3 sequence is 10 residues long. CDR3 region: CSARRDTQYF. The CDR3 region has the DNA TGCAGCGCTAGGAGAGATACGCAGTATTTT.

The genes are TRBV11-3 and TRBJ2-1, with 13 nucleotides matching TRBD2. The CDR3 is 16 residues long. Germline-derived CDR1 and CDR2 are SGHNT and YENEEA. The V segment lost 5 bases and the J segment 5 bases; nucleotides outside the gene matches: 6. CDR3 sequence: CASSPGLAGADNEQFF. The DNA of the CDR3 is TGTGCCAGCAGCCCTGGACTAGCGGGGGCCGACAATGAGCAGTTCTTC.

The chain joins TRBV14 to TRBJ1-2; tentative D call: TRBD1 (5 bases). V lost 0 bases and J 4 bases, leaving 15 bases between the germline ends. This CDR3 region has 16 residues. Germline V gives CDR1 SGHDN, CDR2 FVKESK. This CDR3 reads CASSQEGHGGVYGYTF. CDR3 nucleotides: TGTGCCAGCAGCCAAGAGGGCCACGGGGGGGTCTATGGCTACACCTTC.

V and J are TRBV10-3 and TRBJ2-2, with 8 bases aligning to TRBD2. Germline CDR1 and CDR2: ENHRY and SYGVKD. The CDR3 sequence is 15 residues long. Losses at the gene ends were 5 bases for V and 3 bases for J; bases not matched to a gene: 5. CDR3 in DNA: TGTGCCATCAGTCCCAGCGGGGGAGACACCGGGGAGCTGTTTTTT. Its translation is CAISPSGGDTGELFF.

This clonotype appeared a single time. V gene TRBV7-2 combines with J gene TRBJ2-2, with no clear D. Germline CDR1 reads SGHTA; CDR2 reads FQGNSA. The CDR3 extends over 15 amino acids. V lost 8 bases and J 2 bases, leaving 15 bases between the germline ends. The CDR3 DNA reads TGTGCCAGCCCCGCCGGAGTTGTAAACACCGGGGAGCTGTTTTTT. It codes for CASPAGVVNTGELFF.

This chain joins TRBV20-1 and TRBJ2-1, with D perhaps TRBD2 (5 bases). CDR1 and CDR2 (germline): DFQATT, SNEGSKA (reference sequence). This CDR3 region has 11 residues. Trimming stripped 6 bases from V and 7 bases from J, with 10 bases between. The CDR3 sequence is CSAPRGNEQFF. The CDR3 DNA follows: TGCAGTGCCCCGCGAGGGAATGAGCAGTTCTTC.

The chain joins TRBV14 to TRBJ1-3; D gene ambiguous. Trimming took 3 bases from V and 0 from J, leaving 27 bases between them. CDR1 and CDR2 from the germline V gene are SGHDN and FVKESK. The CDR3 is 21 residues long. The DNA of the CDR3 is TGTGCCAGCAGCCACGACCTGAGACTAGTAGACACATCAATCTCTGGAAACACCATATATTTT. Encoded protein: CASSHDLRLVDTSISGNTIYF.

Comment on this clonotype: One base away lies a much larger clone, so this may be a sequencing read error. The rearrangement joins TRBV7-9 to TRBJ2-7, with D hard to call. CDR1 is SEHNR and CDR2 is FQNEAQ in the germline V gene (reference sequence). The CDR3 covers 16 residues. Trimming removed 5 bases at V and 5 bases at J, with 22 bases between. CDR3: CASSPSLFRGVDEQYF. CDR3 nucleotides: TGTGCCAGCAGCCCGTCGTTGTTCCGTGGGGTCGACGAGCAGTACTTC.

This clonotype was found many times. CDR3 sequence: CASSPTSAQETQYF. Here the CDR3 DNA reads TGTGCCAGCAGCCCCACTAGCGCACAAGAGACCCAGTACTTC. The chain recombines TRBV12-3 or TRBV12-4 with TRBJ2-5, with TRBD2 matching over 7 bases. J was trimmed by 2 bases and V by 6 bases; bases with no gene match: 6. The CDR3 has 14 amino acids.

This clonotype was counted at least ten times. This chain links TRBV7-6 with TRBJ2-7; the D gene is possibly TRBD1 (6 bases). Germline V CDR1 and CDR2: SGHVS, FNYEAQ. CDR3 length: 15 residues. The V end was cut by 4 bases, the J end by 0 bases, with 13 bases between. The CDR3, as DNA: TGTGCCAGCAGCTCGACCGGGACATTCTCCTACGAGCAGTACTTC. Translating gives CASSSTGTFSYEQYF.

CDR3 sequence reads: CASSQDTFATYEQYF. CDR3 bases: TGTGCCAGCAGCCAAGACACGTTTGCTACCTACGAGCAGTACTTC. V gene TRBV14 combines with J gene TRBJ2-7; D not resolved. The germline CDR1 and CDR2 sequences are SGHDN and FVKESK. V was pared by 0 bases and J by 2 bases, with 11 bases between. The CDR3 spans 15 residues.

This clonotype was recorded many times. The chain links TRBV28 to TRBJ2-1; no clear D gene. Germline loops: CDR1 MDHEN, CDR2 SYDVKM. The length of the CDR3 is 15 residues. The V gene lost 2 bases and the J gene lost 8 bases, with 16 bases spanning the gap. CDR3 sequence (DNA): TGTGCCAGCAGTTTAGTCGGCAGGCGTGGGGATGAGCAGTTCTTC. Protein product: CASSLVGRRGDEQFF. The variable domain in full, completed from reference TRBV28 and TRBJ2-1, reads DVKVTQSSRYLVKRTGEKVFLECVQDMDHENMFWYRQDPGLGLRLIYFSYDVKMKEKGDIPEGYSVSREKKERFSLILESASTNQTSMYLCASSLVGRRGDEQFFGPGTRLTVL.

Ten or more counts support this clonotype. The chain uses TRBV7-2 and TRBJ2-7, with 11 bases lining up with TRBD2. Unmatched junction bases numbered 10, after V lost 5 bases and J lost 1 base. Per germline, CDR1 SGHTA and CDR2 FQGNSA. The CDR3 consists of 17 residues. CDR3: CASSPRGRLAGSYEQYF. The CDR3 DNA sequence: TGTGCCAGCAGCCCAAGGGGGAGACTAGCGGGGTCCTACGAGCAGTACTTC.